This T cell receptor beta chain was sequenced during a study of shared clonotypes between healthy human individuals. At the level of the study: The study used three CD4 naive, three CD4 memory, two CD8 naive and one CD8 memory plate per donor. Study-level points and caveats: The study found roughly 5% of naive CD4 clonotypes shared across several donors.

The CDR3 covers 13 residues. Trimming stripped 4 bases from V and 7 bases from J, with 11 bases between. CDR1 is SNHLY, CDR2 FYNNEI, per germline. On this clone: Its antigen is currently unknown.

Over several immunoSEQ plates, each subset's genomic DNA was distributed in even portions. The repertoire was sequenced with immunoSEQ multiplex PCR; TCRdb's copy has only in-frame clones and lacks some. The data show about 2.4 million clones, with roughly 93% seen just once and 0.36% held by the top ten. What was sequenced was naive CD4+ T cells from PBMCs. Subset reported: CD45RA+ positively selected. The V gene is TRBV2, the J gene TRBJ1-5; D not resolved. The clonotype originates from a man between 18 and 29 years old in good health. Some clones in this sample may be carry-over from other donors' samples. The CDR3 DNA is TGTGCCAGCAGTGCAGGTACCGGACAGCCCCAGCATTTT. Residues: CASSAGTGQPQHF.